The 17 T cell receptor beta chains below were found in one sample sequenced in a study of shared clonotypes between healthy human individuals. The data were produced by immunoSEQ multiplex PCR, yet TCRdb's version contains in-frame clones alone and is incomplete. This repertoire shows around 2.1 million clones, almost 96% found once; its top ten account for approximately 0.13%. Sequencing input: naive CD4+ T cells sorted from blood. Subset indicated: CD45RA+ positively selected. The source of these receptors is a man younger than 30 in good health.

For this clone: This specimen includes other DNA sequences encoding the same CDR3. The chain has TRBV5-1 and TRBJ1-1, with TRBD1 matching 9 bases. The CDR3 runs to 14 residues. Germline CDR1 and CDR2: SGHRS and YFSETQ. V was clipped by 4 bases and J by 5 bases; unmatched bases: 6. CDR3 residues: CASSLGTGSTEAFF. DNA for the CDR3: TGCGCCAGCAGCCTGGGGACAGGGAGTACTGAAGCTTTCTTT.

V usage is TRBV5-6 and J usage is TRBJ1-2; TRBD1 is a possible D gene (6 bases). The germline V gene encodes CDR1 SGHDT and CDR2 YYEEEE. The V end lost 1 base, the J end lost 7 bases, and 11 bases lay between the germline ends. The CDR3 length is 13 residues. CDR3: CASSLSDRRGYTF. In nucleotides, the CDR3 is TGTGCCAGCAGCTTGTCAGACAGGCGTGGCTACACCTTC. Full variable domain (rest looked up from reference TRBV5-6 and TRBJ1-2): DAGVTQSPTHLIKTRGQQVTLRCSPKSGHDTVSWYQQALGQGPQFIFQYYEEEERQRGNFPDRFSGHQFPNYSSELNVNALLLGDSALYLCASSLSDRRGYTFGSGTRLTVV.

The chain couples TRBV13 to TRBJ1-4; TRBD1 aligns across 7 bases. Germline CDR1 reads PRHDT; CDR2 reads FYEKMQ (reference sequence). The CDR3 is 15 residues long. J lost 7 bases, V lost 5 bases, and 10 bases had no gene match. The CDR3 nucleotides read TGTGCCAGCAGCCCATTGACAGGGCGAGGTGAAAAACTGTTTTTT. It codes for CASSPLTGRGEKLFF. The full variable domain, rest sourced from reference TRBV13 and TRBJ1-4, is AAGVIQSPRHLIKEKRETATLKCYPIPRHDTVYWYQQGPGQDPQFLISFYEKMQSDKGSIPDRFSAQQFSDYHSELNMSSLELGDSALYFCASSPLTGRGEKLFFGSGTQLSVL.

The chain has TRBV6-1 and TRBJ2-7; tentative D call: TRBD1 (6 bases). This CDR3 has 14 residues. The ends were cut back, 6 bases at V and 1 base at J, with 13 bases in the middle. CDR1 MNHNS and CDR2 SASEGT come from the germline V gene. CDR3 in DNA: TGTGCCAGCAGGACGTCACAGGGATCCTACGAGCAGTACTTC. Translated: CASRTSQGSYEQYF.

This clone was detected once. V usage is TRBV7-2 and J usage is TRBJ2-7; unclear D gene. In germline, CDR1 is SGHTA, CDR2 FQGNSA. The V and J ends lost 5 bases and 0 bases respectively, with 11 bases between them. The CDR3 totals 14 residues. This CDR3 is CASSPRTASYEQYF. CDR3 sequence (DNA): TGTGCCAGCAGCCCGCGGACGGCCTCCTACGAGCAGTACTTC.

The V and J genes are TRBV5-5 and TRBJ1-5; D is unresolved. This CDR3 is 13 amino acids long. CDR1 SGHKS and CDR2 YYEKEE come from the germline V gene (reference sequence). V lost 0 bases, J lost 4 bases, and 5 bases lay in between. CDR3 nucleotides: TGTGCCAGCAGCTTGGATCTAAATCAGCCCCAGCATTTT. Its translation is CASSLDLNQPQHF.

This clone appeared a single time. This chain joins TRBV30 and TRBJ1-1; D is perhaps TRBD1 (6 bases). The CDR3 length is 15 residues. V was pared by 2 bases and J by 3 bases, with 16 bases between. Germline V gene lookup returns CDR1 GTSNPN and CDR2 SVGIG (reference sequence). The CDR3 nucleotides are TGTGCCTGGAGTCCCGACAGGTCATGGGACACTGAAGCTTTCTTT. Protein product: CAWSPDRSWDTEAFF.

The chain has TRBV6-6 and TRBJ2-3; D remains unclear. With 6 bases removed from V and 6 bases from J, the gap between germline ends came to 10 bases. Germline V gene sequence: CDR1 MNHNY, CDR2 SVGAGI (reference sequence). CDR3 length equals 12 residues. CDR3 protein: CASSSSGDTQYF. The CDR3, as DNA: TGTGCCAGCAGCTCCTCCGGCGATACGCAGTATTTT.

The chain links TRBV6-6 to TRBJ2-2; D remains unclear. Germline CDR1 MNHNY, CDR2 SVGAGI (reference sequence). This CDR3 contains 14 residues. V lost 8 bases, J lost 7 bases, and 17 bases lay in between. CDR3 in DNA: TGTGCCAGCCGTCTCAGCAGCTCCAGCGGGGAGCTGTTTTTT. Its protein product is CASRLSSSSGELFF.

CDR3 loop: CASSGALGTGMNTGELFF. The CDR3 nucleotides read TGTGCCAGCAGTGGAGCCCTTGGGACAGGGATGAACACCGGGGAGCTGTTTTTT. The V and J genes are TRBV28 and TRBJ2-2; 9 nucleotides match TRBD1. The CDR3 is 18 residues long. The V gene end was trimmed by 5 bases and the J gene end by 1 base; junction bases not matched to a gene: 11. From germline, CDR1 is MDHEN and CDR2 SYDVKM.

The chain recombines TRBV11-1 with TRBJ2-7; 9 bases map to TRBD1. The V gene's germline CDR1 is SGHAT and CDR2 FQDESV (reference sequence). CDR3 length: 15 amino acids. With 1 base clipped from V and 4 bases from J, the junction kept 5 bases outside the gene matches. CDR3 DNA sequence: TGTGCCAGCAGCTTAGGGCCGACAGGGGGATACGAGCAGTACTTC. It specifies CASSLGPTGGYEQYF.

The V and J genes are TRBV10-2 and TRBJ1-5; unclear D gene. Trimming removed 8 bases at V and 0 bases at J, with 8 bases between. Germline loops: CDR1 WSHSY, CDR2 SAAADI. This CDR3 is built from 13 residues. The CDR3 is CASSGYSNQPQHF. The CDR3, as DNA: TGCGCCAGCTCTGGATATAGCAATCAGCCCCAGCATTTT.

This chain links TRBV6-1 with TRBJ1-4; D is uncertain. The V gene lost 8 bases and the J gene lost 8 bases, with 12 bases spanning the gap. This CDR3 has 12 amino acids. Germline assignment: CDR1 MNHNS and CDR2 SASEGT. The CDR3 spells CASCKGYEKLFF. CDR3 nucleotide sequence: TGTGCCAGCTGTAAGGGTTACGAAAAACTGTTTTTT.

As regards this clone: Other DNA sequences in the same sample also yield this CDR3. V and J are TRBV28 and TRBJ2-7; 7 nucleotides align to TRBD1. This CDR3 contains 15 residues. V was pared by 4 bases and J by 1 base, with 7 bases of the junction left unmatched. Looked up from germline, CDR1 is MDHEN and CDR2 is SYDVKM. CDR3 region: CASSSTGVGSYEQYF. DNA for the CDR3: TGTGCCAGCAGTTCCACAGGGGTGGGATCCTACGAGCAGTACTTC.

The V call is TRBV4-1, the J call TRBJ1-1; D is unclear. Trimming removed 0 bases at V and 3 bases at J, with 8 bases between. Per the germline V gene, CDR1 is MGHRA and CDR2 is YSYEKL. This CDR3 contains 14 residues. CDR3 nucleotide sequence: TGCGCCAGCAGCCAAGAAGGAGGGCACACTGAAGCTTTCTTT. As protein: CASSQEGGHTEAFF.

The chain combines TRBV6-1 with TRBJ2-7; D gene uncertain. This CDR3 has 13 amino acids. Germline V CDR1 and CDR2: MNHNS, SASEGT. V lost 7 bases and J lost 5, with 15 bases in between. The DNA for the CDR3 is TGTGCCAGCACCACCCTCACATTCGACGAGCAGTACTTC. Residues: CASTTLTFDEQYF.

The rearrangement links TRBV6-6 to TRBJ1-1, with D hard to call. V lost 6 bases, J lost 4 bases, and 15 bases lay in between. There are 14 residues in the CDR3. The germline V gene has CDR1 MNHNY and CDR2 SVGAGI (reference sequence). The DNA for the CDR3 is TGTGCCAGCAGACCCATTGGAGATGCCACTGAAGCTTTCTTT. Protein sequence: CASRPIGDATEAFF.